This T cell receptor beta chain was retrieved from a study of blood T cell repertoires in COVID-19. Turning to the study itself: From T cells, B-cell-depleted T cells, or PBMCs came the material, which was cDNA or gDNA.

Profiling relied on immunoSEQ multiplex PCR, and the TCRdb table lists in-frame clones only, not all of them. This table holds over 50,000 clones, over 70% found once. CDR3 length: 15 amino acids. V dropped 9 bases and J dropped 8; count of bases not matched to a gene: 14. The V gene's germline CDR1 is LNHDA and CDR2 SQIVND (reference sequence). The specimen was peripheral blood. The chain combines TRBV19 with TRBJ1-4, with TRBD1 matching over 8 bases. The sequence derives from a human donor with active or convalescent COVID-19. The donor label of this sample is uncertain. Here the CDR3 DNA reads TGTGCCAGCAACGGTGGGGCAGGGGGCCGGGAAAAACTGTTTTTT. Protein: CASNGGAGGREKLFF.